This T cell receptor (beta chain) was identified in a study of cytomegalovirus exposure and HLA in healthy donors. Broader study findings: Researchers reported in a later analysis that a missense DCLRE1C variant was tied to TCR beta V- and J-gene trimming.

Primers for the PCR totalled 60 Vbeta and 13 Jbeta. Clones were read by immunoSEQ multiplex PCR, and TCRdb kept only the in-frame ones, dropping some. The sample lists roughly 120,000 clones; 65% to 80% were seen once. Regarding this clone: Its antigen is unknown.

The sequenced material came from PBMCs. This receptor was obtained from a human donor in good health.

The CDR3 protein is CASSLDRGRSVTDTQYF. The CDR3 coding sequence is TGTGCCAGCAGCTTAGACAGGGGGCGATCGGTCACAGATACGCAGTATTTT. The rearrangement links TRBV7-2 to TRBJ2-3; 9 bases map to TRBD1. Trimming cost V 1 base and J 2 bases; bases outside gene matches: 7. The germline CDR1 and CDR2 sequences are SGHTA and FQGNSA. CDR3 size: 17 residues.